This T cell receptor beta chain derives from a study of prognosis after radiotherapy for stage I lung cancer. The overall study: Aged about 50 to 85 years, with a median of approximately 74 years, the patients were about 13 men and about six women. Distant metastases struck a handful of patients a median of roughly seven months after radiotherapy; 15 showed no significant progression. Squamous cell carcinoma affected several patients, adenocarcinoma about twelve. The biologically effective dose of the SBRT radiotherapy was at least 100 Gy, given over 3 to 5 fractions.

The TCR beta CDR3 region was amplified from genomic DNA, with two rounds of multiplex PCR being used for the amplification. TRBV and TRBJ genes each had their own specific primers in first-round PCR. TCRdb ran MiXCR on the multiplex PCR reads and lists one entry per CDR3 protein. The sample holds tens of thousands of distinct CDR3 sequences, approximately 42% seen once. For this clonotype: Mismatch with germline at one junction end may stem from a read error.

The receptor was derived from a donor over 45 with non-small cell lung cancer. This material consisted of PBMCs, taken before or after stereotactic body radiation therapy (not recorded which).

CDR3 sequence: CTSSPTGTPPGEQYF. The DNA for the CDR3 is TGTACCAGCAGCCCAACCGGGACCCCACCGGGCGAGCAGTACTTC. J is TRBJ2-7 and V is TRBV7-3; possibly TRBD1 or TRBD2 for D (5 bases each). Germline V gene sequence: CDR1 SGHTA, CDR2 FQGTGA. CDR3 length: 15 amino acids.